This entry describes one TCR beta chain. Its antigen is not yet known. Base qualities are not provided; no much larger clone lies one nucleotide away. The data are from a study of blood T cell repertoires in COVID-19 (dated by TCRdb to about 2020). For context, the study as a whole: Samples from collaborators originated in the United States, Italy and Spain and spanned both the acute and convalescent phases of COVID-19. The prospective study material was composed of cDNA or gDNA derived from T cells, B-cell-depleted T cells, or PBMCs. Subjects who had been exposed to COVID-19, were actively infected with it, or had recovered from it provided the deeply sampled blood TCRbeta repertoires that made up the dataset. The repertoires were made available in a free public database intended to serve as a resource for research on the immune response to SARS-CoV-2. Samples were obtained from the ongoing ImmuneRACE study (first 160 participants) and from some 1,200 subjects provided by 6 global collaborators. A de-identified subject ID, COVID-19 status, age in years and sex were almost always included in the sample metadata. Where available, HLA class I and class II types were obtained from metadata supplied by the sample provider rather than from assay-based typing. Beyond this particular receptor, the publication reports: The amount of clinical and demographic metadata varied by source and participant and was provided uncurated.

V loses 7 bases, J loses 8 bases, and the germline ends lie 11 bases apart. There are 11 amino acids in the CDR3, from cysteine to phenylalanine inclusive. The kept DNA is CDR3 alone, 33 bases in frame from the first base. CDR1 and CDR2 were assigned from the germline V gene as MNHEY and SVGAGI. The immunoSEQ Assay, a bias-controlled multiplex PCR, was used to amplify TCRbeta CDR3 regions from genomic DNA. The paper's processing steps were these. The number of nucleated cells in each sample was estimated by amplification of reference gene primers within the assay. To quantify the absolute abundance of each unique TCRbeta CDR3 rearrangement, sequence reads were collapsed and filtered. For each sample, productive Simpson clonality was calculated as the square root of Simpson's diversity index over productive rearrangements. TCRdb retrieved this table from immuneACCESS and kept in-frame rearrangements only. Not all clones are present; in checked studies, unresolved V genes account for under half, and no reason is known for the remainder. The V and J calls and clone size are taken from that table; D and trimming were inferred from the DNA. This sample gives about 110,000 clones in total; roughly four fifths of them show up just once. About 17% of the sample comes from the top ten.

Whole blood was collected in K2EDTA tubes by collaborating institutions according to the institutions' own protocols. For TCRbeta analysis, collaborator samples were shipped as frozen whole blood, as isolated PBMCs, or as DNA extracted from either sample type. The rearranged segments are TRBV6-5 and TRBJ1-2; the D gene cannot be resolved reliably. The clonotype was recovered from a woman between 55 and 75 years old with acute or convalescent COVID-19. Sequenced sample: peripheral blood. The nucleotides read TGTGCCAGCAACTCAGGTTTGGGCTACACCTTC. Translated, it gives CASNSGLGYTF.